Following are 14 T cell receptor beta chains from one sample sequenced in a study of blood T cell repertoires in COVID-19. The method was immunoSEQ multiplex PCR; TCRdb's version includes in-frame clones alone and lacks a portion of them. The sample lists some 220,000 clones, around 82% occurring once. Specimen: peripheral blood. The receptor set was obtained from a human donor in a cohort sampled during active COVID-19.

The chain carries TRBV10-3 and TRBJ2-3; 10 nucleotides line up with TRBD1. Germline values: CDR1 ENHRY, CDR2 SYGVKD. Unmatched junction bases numbered 9, after V lost 11 bases and J lost 4 bases. There are 14 residues in the CDR3. The CDR3 sequence: CAHALGTGADTQYF. DNA for the CDR3: TGTGCCCATGCTCTGGGGACAGGGGCAGATACGCAGTATTTT.

The chain recombines TRBV7-9 with TRBJ2-1; the D is unclear. CDR3 length: 15 amino acids. In germline, CDR1 is SEHNR, CDR2 FQNEAQ (reference sequence). V lost 1 base, J lost 3 bases, and 10 bases lay in between. The CDR3 nucleotides read TGTGCCAGCAGCTTAGAGAGTAGTATCTACAATGAGCAGTTCTTC. Its translation is CASSLESSIYNEQFF. Complete variable domain (other parts from reference TRBV7-9 and TRBJ2-1): DTGVSQNPRHKITKRGQNVTFRCDPISEHNRLYWYRQTLGQGPEFLTYFQNEAQLEKSRLLSDRFSAERPKGSFSTLEIQRTEQGDSAMYLCASSLESSIYNEQFFGPGTRLTVL.

V is TRBV28 and J is TRBJ1-5, with D hard to call. The CDR3 is 14 residues long. Deletions cut 3 bases from V and 7 bases from J, with 13 bases between. CDR1 and CDR2 from the germline V gene are MDHEN and SYDVKM. The DNA for the CDR3 is TGTGCCAGCAGTTTGGGAGGGTTGTCACAGCCCCAGCATTTT. This translates into CASSLGGLSQPQHF.

The sample holds one count of this clone. J is TRBJ1-4 and V is TRBV7-2; 7 positions match TRBD1. The CDR3 has 12 residues. Germline V lookup: CDR1 SGHTA, CDR2 FQGNSA. J gave up 12 bases and V 2 bases, and 3 bases lay outside the gene matches. For the CDR3, the DNA is TGTGCCAGCAGCTTACAGGGGGAGGAACTGTTTTTT. Its translation is CASSLQGEELFF.

The chain combines TRBV5-1 with TRBJ1-1, with 10 bases identical to TRBD1. V lost 4 bases and J lost 7; bases outside the gene matches: 4. Germline loops: CDR1 SGHRS, CDR2 YFSETQ. The CDR3 consists of 13 residues. CDR3 loop: CASSPRDRGEAFF. CDR3 in DNA: TGCGCCAGCAGCCCAAGGGACAGGGGTGAAGCTTTCTTT. The whole variable domain, remainder taken from reference TRBV5-1 and TRBJ1-1, is KAGVTQTPRYLIKTRGQQVTLSCSPISGHRSVSWYQQTPGQGLQFLFEYFSETQRNKGNFPGRFSGRQFSNSRSEMNVSTLELGDSALYLCASSPRDRGEAFFGQGTRLTVV.

The chain combines TRBV28 with TRBJ2-4, with D possibly matching TRBD1 (7 bases). The length of the CDR3 is 18 residues. The germline V gene encodes CDR1 MDHEN and CDR2 SYDVKM. Trimming removed 5 bases at V and 0 bases at J, with 20 bases between. DNA for the CDR3: TGTGCCAGCAGTCCACCCCGGAGGGACAGTCTAGCCAAAAACATTCAGTACTTC. Its translation: CASSPPRRDSLAKNIQYF.

This chain links TRBV6-1 with TRBJ1-3; no firm D call. The CDR3 has 14 amino acids. CDR1 and CDR2 (germline): MNHNS, SASEGT. V lost 2 bases and J lost 8, with 13 bases in between. CDR3 coding DNA: TGTGCCAGCAGTGAATCCACGGCAGCGGACACCATATATTTT. It encodes CASSESTAADTIYF.

The chain joins TRBV7-9 to TRBJ1-2; TRBD1 might be the D (5 bases). Trimming left V 2 bases short and J 8 bases short, with 15 bases between. The CDR3 is made up of 14 amino acids. Looked up from germline, CDR1 is SEHNR and CDR2 is FQNEAQ (reference sequence). As DNA, the CDR3 is TGTGCCAGCAGCTTATGGGCAGGGCCAAACGGCTACACCTTC. Encoded protein: CASSLWAGPNGYTF.

This chain links TRBV12-3 or TRBV12-4 with TRBJ1-2; 7 nucleotides align to TRBD1. The CDR3 spans 13 residues. The J segment lost 4 bases and the V segment lost 6 bases, leaving 5 bases of the junction unmatched. As DNA, the CDR3 is TGTGCCAGCAGCCGAGACAGGGCCTATGGCTACACCTTC. Its translation is CASSRDRAYGYTF.

The V call is TRBV29-1, the J call TRBJ1-2, with D unresolved. Trimming cost V 5 bases and J 5 bases, with 12 bases left between them. The V gene's germline CDR1 is SQVTM and CDR2 ANQGSEA. The CDR3 runs to 12 residues. The DNA for the CDR3 is TGCAGCGTTCGGACTACCCTTTATGGCTACACCTTC. It yields the protein CSVRTTLYGYTF.

CDR3 sequence (DNA): TGTGCCAGCAGCTTACAGGGTTCTGAAGCTTTCTTT. Its protein product is CASSLQGSEAFF. V gene TRBV5-6 combines with J gene TRBJ1-1; perhaps TRBD1 as D (6 bases). Germline CDR1 and CDR2: SGHDT and YYEEEE. The CDR3 extends over 12 amino acids. Trimming cost V 2 bases and J 6 bases, with 8 bases left between them.

The rearrangement uses TRBV12-3 or TRBV12-4 and TRBJ2-7, with a tentative D call TRBD2 (5 bases). Trimming pared 2 bases from V and 3 bases from J, leaving 8 bases between. CDR3 size: 13 residues. The CDR3 DNA reads as TGTGCCAGCAGTTTACAAGCGGACTACGAGCAGTACTTC. Amino acid sequence: CASSLQADYEQYF.

V gene TRBV18 combines with J gene TRBJ2-2; D possibly corresponds to TRBD2 (6 bases). CDR1 KGHSH and CDR2 LQKENI come from the germline V gene. The V end lost 2 bases, the J end lost 3 bases, and 7 bases lay between the germline ends. The CDR3 extends over 14 amino acids. The CDR3 nucleotides read TGTGCCAGCTCACCAGGGGAGGACACCGGGGAGCTGTTTTTT. Translating it yields CASSPGEDTGELFF.

The chain recombines TRBV27 with TRBJ2-7; TRBD2 matches at 7 bases. Germline V gene data show CDR1 as MNHEY and CDR2 as SMNVEV (reference sequence). The J segment lost 7 bases and the V segment lost 6 bases, leaving 15 bases of the junction unmatched. The CDR3 spans 15 residues. Written as DNA, the CDR3 is TGTGCCAGCAGCCGACCCCCGGACTTGGGAGGGGAGCAGTACTTC. It is translated as CASSRPPDLGGEQYF.